This T cell receptor (beta chain) appears in the sequencing data of a study of blood T cell repertoires in COVID-19. About the research overall: The United States, Italy and Spain supplied acute and convalescent COVID-19 samples. PBMCs, B-cell-depleted T cells, or T cells were the source of the cDNA or gDNA that made up the material.

V was pared by 0 bases and J by 8 bases, with 13 bases between. This CDR3 region has 14 residues. Looked up from germline, CDR1 is SEHNR and CDR2 is FQNEAQ (reference sequence). Under the authors' procedure: Counts of nucleated cells, estimated from reference gene primer amplification, were obtained. The method was immunoSEQ multiplex PCR; TCRdb's version includes in-frame clones alone and lacks a portion of them. V, J and clone size are taken as reported in that table, and D and trimming were inferred from the DNA itself. The table records about 190,000 clones, around 90% of them present only once. Sample: peripheral blood. The clonotype originates from a man aged 35-49 years with acute or convalescent COVID-19. The chain couples TRBV7-9 to TRBJ1-2; D ambiguous. Here the CDR3 reads CASSLAHPGEGYTF. The CDR3 coding sequence is TGTGCCAGCAGCTTAGCCCATCCCGGAGAGGGCTACACCTTC. The whole variable domain, filled in from reference TRBV7-9 and TRBJ1-2, reads DTGVSQNPRHKITKRGQNVTFRCDPISEHNRLYWYRQTLGQGPEFLTYFQNEAQLEKSRLLSDRFSAERPKGSFSTLEIQRTEQGDSAMYLCASSLAHPGEGYTFGSGTRLTVV.